This passage covers 20 T cell receptor beta chains from one sample sequenced in a study of T cell responses to AZD1222 COVID-19 vaccine. The protocol was immunoSEQ multiplex PCR, while the TCRdb copy is restricted to in-frame clones and leaves out a portion. The table has about 99,000 clones, 88% seen once. Sequencing used peripheral blood, obtained on day 0 of AZD1222 vaccination. The receptors derive from an adult in good health.

This clone was counted only a few times. The rearrangement links TRBV7-2 to TRBJ1-1; D not certain. Trimming took 5 bases from V and 1 from J, leaving 11 bases between them. CDR3 length: 14 amino acids. CDR1 is SGHTA and CDR2 is FQGNSA in the germline V gene. The CDR3 is CASSPSEKNTEAFF. The CDR3 nucleotides are TGTGCCAGCAGCCCATCAGAGAAGAACACTGAAGCTTTCTTT.

V usage is TRBV6-1 and J usage is TRBJ2-4; 9 nucleotides align to TRBD2. V lost 0 bases, J lost 4 bases, and 10 bases stayed unmatched. The CDR3 totals 18 residues. CDR1 is MNHNS, CDR2 SASEGT, per germline. The CDR3 loop reads CASSEAPPGLAVKNIQYF. The DNA of the CDR3 is TGTGCCAGCAGTGAAGCGCCCCCGGGACTAGCCGTAAAAAACATTCAGTACTTC.

J is TRBJ2-2 and V is TRBV11-3; D may be TRBD1 (6 bases). Germline lookup yields CDR1 SGHNT and CDR2 YENEEA. V was trimmed by 5 bases and J by 4 bases, leaving 8 bases between them. The CDR3 extends over 13 amino acids. The CDR3 is CASSLQGTGELFF. CDR3 coding DNA: TGTGCCAGCAGCCTACAGGGCACCGGGGAGCTGTTTTTT.

This sequence joins TRBV5-1 and TRBJ2-7; tentatively, D is TRBD2 (6 bases). From germline, CDR1 is SGHRS and CDR2 YFSETQ. The CDR3 has 17 residues. V dropped 0 bases and J dropped 4 bases, with 20 bases sitting between them. As DNA, the CDR3 is TGCGCCAGCAGCTTGGTGTGGGGTCGGGAGAGTAAGTACGAGCAGTACTTC. Its translation is CASSLVWGRESKYEQYF.

V usage is TRBV3-1 (or the pseudogene TRBV3-2) and J usage is TRBJ1-1; the D is unclear. With 5 bases removed from V and 0 bases from J, the gap between germline ends came to 4 bases. The CDR3 sequence is 12 residues long. The V gene's germline CDR1 is LGHDT and CDR2 YNNKEL (reference sequence). DNA of the CDR3: TGTGCCAGCAGCAACGTGAACACTGAAGCTTTCTTT. Translating it yields CASSNVNTEAFF.

The chain uses TRBV7-3 and TRBJ2-5; 11 bases are shared with TRBD2. Trimming removed 5 bases from V and 2 bases from J; junction bases left unmatched: 4. Germline lookup yields CDR1 SGHTA and CDR2 FQGTGA. The CDR3 is 15 amino acids. The CDR3 is CASSASGGRQETQYF. In nucleotides, the CDR3 is TGTGCCAGCAGCGCTAGCGGGGGGCGGCAAGAGACCCAGTACTTC.

This clone was detected only a few times. The V gene is TRBV19, the J gene TRBJ2-4; 7 positions agree with TRBD2. CDR1 and CDR2 from the germline V gene are LNHDA and SQIVND (reference sequence). There are 20 residues in the CDR3. V gave up 8 bases and J gave up 4 bases; unmatched junction bases: 26. The DNA of the CDR3 is TGTGCCAGTTCCTACCCCCTAGCGGAAGGACACGAAACCCAAAAAAACATTCAGTACTTC. It encodes CASSYPLAEGHETQKNIQYF.

The chain uses TRBV7-2 and TRBJ2-7, with TRBD2 matching 12 bases. CDR1 is SGHTA, CDR2 FQGNSA, per germline. With 3 bases clipped from V and 6 bases from J, the junction kept 9 bases outside the gene matches. The length of the CDR3 is 16 residues. The CDR3 spells CASSFPSSGRGGEQYF. The CDR3, as DNA: TGTGCCAGCAGCTTCCCTTCTAGCGGGAGGGGGGGCGAGCAGTACTTC.

This clone was seen a handful of times. V usage is TRBV2 and J usage is TRBJ1-5, with 7 bases identical to TRBD1. The CDR3 length is 13 residues. Germline V lookup: CDR1 SNHLY, CDR2 FYNNEI. V lost 5 bases and J lost 10; bases outside the gene matches: 8. The CDR3 DNA reads as TGTGCCAGCAGTATATCAGGGGGGGGACCCCAGCATTTT. Amino acids: CASSISGGGPQHF.

The chain combines TRBV4-3 with TRBJ2-3; no firm D call. Per the germline V gene, CDR1 is LGHNA and CDR2 is YSLEER. V was trimmed by 1 base and J by 3 bases, leaving 8 bases between them. This CDR3 has 14 amino acids. The CDR3 loop reads CASSQALGTDTQYF. In nucleotides, the CDR3 is TGCGCCAGCAGCCAAGCTTTGGGGACAGATACGCAGTATTTT.

The chain links TRBV19 to TRBJ1-3; D is perhaps TRBD1 (6 bases). From germline, CDR1 is LNHDA and CDR2 SQIVND (reference sequence). The CDR3 runs 16 residues. V shed 6 bases and J shed 0 bases, with 15 bases lying between them. The CDR3 reads CASSEGTSRSGNTIYF. CDR3 DNA sequence: TGTGCCAGTAGCGAAGGGACATCGCGCTCTGGAAACACCATATATTTT.

This chain links TRBV7-2 with TRBJ2-3; 14 bases fit TRBD2. The CDR3 contains 15 residues. V was clipped by 5 bases and J by 8 bases; unmatched bases: 6. CDR1 and CDR2 from the germline V gene are SGHTA and FQGNSA. In nucleotides, the CDR3 is TGTGCCAGCAGCCCAGGGACTAGCGGGAGTTTTACGCAGTATTTT. Protein: CASSPGTSGSFTQYF.

The chain couples TRBV7-2 to TRBJ1-4; D may be TRBD1 (5 bases). V lost 5 bases, J lost 6 bases, and 16 bases lay in between. This CDR3 spans 15 amino acids. CDR1 is SGHTA and CDR2 is FQGNSA in the germline V gene. CDR3 protein: CASSRRGGSDEKLFF. CDR3 DNA: TGTGCCAGCAGCCGGAGGGGAGGGAGCGATGAAAAACTGTTTTTT.

The rearrangement uses TRBV6-5 and TRBJ1-1; D not certain. This CDR3 has 16 amino acids. The ends were cut back, 0 bases at V and 1 base at J, with 12 bases in the middle. Germline V gene sequence: CDR1 MNHEY, CDR2 SVGAGI. CDR3 amino acids: CASSYSSLRRNTEAFF. CDR3 coding DNA: TGTGCCAGCAGTTACTCCAGCTTAAGGAGGAACACTGAAGCTTTCTTT.

This rearrangement joins TRBV14 to TRBJ2-2; D is unresolved. V lost 1 base and J lost 7, with 7 bases in between. The CDR3 sequence is 13 residues long. The germline CDR1 and CDR2 sequences are SGHDN and FVKESK. CDR3 amino acids: CASSQARNGELFF. The CDR3 nucleotides are TGTGCCAGCAGCCAAGCACGGAACGGGGAGCTGTTTTTT.

Only one count was recorded for this clone. The genes are TRBV6-2 or TRBV6-3 and TRBJ2-5, with 8 bases that match TRBD2. This CDR3 has 15 amino acids. In germline, CDR1 is MNHEY, CDR2 SVGEGT. V was clipped by 5 bases and J by 7 bases; unmatched bases: 12. This chain's CDR3 is CASSILAGRQGTQYF. DNA of the CDR3: TGTGCCAGCAGTATATTAGCGGGGCGCCAGGGGACCCAGTACTTC.

This chain links TRBV18 with TRBJ2-3; 7 bases map to TRBD2. Germline-derived CDR1 and CDR2 are KGHSH and LQKENI. The CDR3 consists of 14 residues. The trim removed 3 bases at V and 4 bases at J, leaving 4 bases unmatched. CDR3 loop: CASSPGLAADTQYF. The DNA of the CDR3 is TGTGCCAGCTCACCGGGCCTAGCGGCAGATACGCAGTATTTT.

The rearrangement links TRBV3-1 (or the pseudogene TRBV3-2) to TRBJ1-4; D unresolved. V shed 4 bases and J shed 6 bases, with 9 bases lying between them. From germline, CDR1 is LGHDT and CDR2 YNNKEL (reference sequence). The CDR3 is 13 residues long. CDR3 residues: CASSLTMYEKLFF. Here the CDR3 DNA reads TGTGCCAGCAGCCTTACCATGTATGAAAAACTGTTTTTT.

The DNA of the CDR3 is TGTGCCAGCAACACTGGGACTATGTCCTACGAGCAGTACTTC. This codes for CASNTGTMSYEQYF. V and J are TRBV5-8 and TRBJ2-7; 7 bases line up with TRBD2. Germline CDR1 is SGHTS and CDR2 is YDEGEE. Losses at the gene ends were 6 bases for V and 1 base for J; bases not matched to a gene: 7. The CDR3 contains 14 residues.

This rearrangement joins TRBV5-1 to TRBJ1-1; D is unresolved. The CDR3 contains 15 residues. Germline V gives CDR1 SGHRS, CDR2 YFSETQ. Trimming took off 0 bases at V and 0 bases at J, with 9 bases between the two ends. As DNA, the CDR3 is TGCGCCAGCAGCTTGGAGGGCCACATGAACACTGAAGCTTTCTTT. Translating it yields CASSLEGHMNTEAFF.